This T cell receptor beta chain was sequenced for a study of blood T cell repertoires in COVID-19. Original processing methods: Using reference gene primer amplification, nucleated cell counts were estimated. Measured with immunoSEQ multiplex PCR; TCRdb has only the in-frame clones, and not every one. V and J calls and clone size follow that table, whereas D and trimming were derived from the DNA. The profile covers about 97,000 clones, with 90% appearing a single time and approximately 1.5% taken by the ten largest. This CDR3 has 15 amino acids. Trimming removed 7 bases from V and 4 bases from J, with 20 bases in between. Germline CDR1 and CDR2: SGHRS and YFSETQ.

Material for sequencing was peripheral blood. The sequence was collected from a man between 60 and 75 years old with acute or convalescent COVID-19. The rearrangement uses TRBV5-1 and TRBJ1-2, with a weak D call TRBD1 (6 bases). CDR3 amino acids: CASRTEGQSIYGYTF. CDR3 coding DNA: TGCGCCAGCCGAACAGAAGGACAGTCAATCTATGGCTACACCTTC.